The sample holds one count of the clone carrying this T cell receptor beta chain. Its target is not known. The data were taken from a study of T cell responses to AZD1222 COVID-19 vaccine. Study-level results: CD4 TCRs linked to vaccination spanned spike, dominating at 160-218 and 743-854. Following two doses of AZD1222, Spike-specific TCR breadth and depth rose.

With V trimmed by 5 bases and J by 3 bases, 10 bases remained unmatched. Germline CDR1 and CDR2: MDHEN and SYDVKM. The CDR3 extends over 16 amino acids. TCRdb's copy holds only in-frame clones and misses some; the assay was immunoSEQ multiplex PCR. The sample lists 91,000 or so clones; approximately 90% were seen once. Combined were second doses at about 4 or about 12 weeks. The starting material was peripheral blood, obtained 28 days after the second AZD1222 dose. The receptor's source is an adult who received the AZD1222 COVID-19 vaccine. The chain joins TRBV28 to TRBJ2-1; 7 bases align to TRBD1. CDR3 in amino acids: CASSHQGENFYNEQFF. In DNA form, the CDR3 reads TGTGCCAGCAGTCATCAGGGGGAGAATTTCTACAATGAGCAGTTCTTC.